This entry lists 10 T cell receptor beta chains sequenced from one sample in a study of T cell responses to AZD1222 COVID-19 vaccine. Produced via immunoSEQ multiplex PCR; TCRdb's table is partial and in-frame only. The data hold approximately 170,000 clones, with just over 90% observed a single time. The sequenced sample was peripheral blood, obtained 28 days after the second AZD1222 dose. The receptors here all came from an adult who received the AZD1222 COVID-19 vaccine.

V is TRBV11-2 and J is TRBJ1-5; 9 nucleotides line up with TRBD1. Per germline, CDR1 SGHAT and CDR2 FQNNGV. J was trimmed by 3 bases and V by 5 bases; bases with no gene match: 5. The CDR3 has 15 residues. DNA for the CDR3: TGTGCCAGCAGCCAGGGACAGGGCTTCAATCAGCCCCAGCATTTT. This codes for CASSQGQGFNQPQHF. The entire variable domain, with the rest obtained from reference TRBV11-2 and TRBJ1-5, is as follows: EAGVAQSPRYKIIEKRQSVAFWCNPISGHATLYWYQQILGQGPKLLIQFQNNGVVDDSQLPKDRFSAERLKGVDSTLKIQPAKLEDSAVYLCASSQGQGFNQPQHFGDGTRLSIL.

This clone was counted between two and nine times. This chain joins TRBV5-4 and TRBJ2-5; possible D gene TRBD1, 5 bases. The germline CDR1 and CDR2 sequences are SGHNT and YYREEE (reference sequence). V gave up 4 bases and J gave up 1 base, with 11 bases separating them. The CDR3 totals 14 residues. CDR3 amino acids: CASSVQGFQETQYF. The CDR3 region has the DNA TGTGCCAGCAGCGTTCAGGGTTTCCAAGAGACCCAGTACTTC.

The chain combines TRBV4-1 with TRBJ1-5; 7 bases fit TRBD1. V dropped 3 bases and J dropped 7; count of bases not matched to a gene: 9. This CDR3 is built from 15 residues. From germline, CDR1 is MGHRA and CDR2 YSYEKL. The CDR3 reads CASSQPDRVDQPQHF. CDR3 nucleotide sequence: TGCGCCAGCAGCCAGCCCGACAGGGTAGACCAGCCCCAGCATTTT.

The chain links TRBV6-5 to TRBJ2-5; 9 nucleotides agree with TRBD2. V was pared by 0 bases and J by 2 bases, with 4 bases of the junction left unmatched. This CDR3 has 16 residues. The V gene's germline CDR1 is MNHEY and CDR2 SVGAGI. For the CDR3, the DNA is TGTGCCAGCAGTTACTCGGGGCTAGCGGGACAAGAGACCCAGTACTTC. Translating gives CASSYSGLAGQETQYF.

V is TRBV4-1 and J is TRBJ2-7; TRBD1 matches at 11 bases. Losses at the gene ends were 4 bases for V and 5 bases for J; bases not matched to a gene: 4. This CDR3 is built from 14 residues. The germline V gene has CDR1 MGHRA and CDR2 YSYEKL. CDR3: CASSLGTGGNEQYF. DNA for the CDR3: TGCGCCAGCAGCCTCGGGACAGGGGGAAACGAGCAGTACTTC.

This chain links TRBV7-2 with TRBJ1-2; 8 nucleotides align to TRBD1. This CDR3 comprises 14 residues. Per germline, CDR1 SGHTA and CDR2 FQGNSA. J gave up 2 bases and V 5 bases, and 4 bases lay outside the gene matches. CDR3 DNA sequence: TGTGCCAGCAGCGTCAGGGGGCAAAACTATGGCTACACCTTC. This gives the protein CASSVRGQNYGYTF.

The chain links TRBV10-1 to TRBJ1-1; possibly TRBD1 for D (5 bases). Germline CDR1 WNHNN, CDR2 SYGVQD (reference sequence). The CDR3 loop spans 13 amino acids. V was clipped by 3 bases and J by 4 bases, with 9 bases between them. The CDR3 loop reads CASSDTGGTEAFF. CDR3 sequence (DNA): TGCGCCAGCAGTGACACGGGGGGCACTGAAGCTTTCTTT.

The gene calls are TRBV5-1 and TRBJ1-6, with a weak D call TRBD1 (5 bases). The germline V gene has CDR1 SGHRS and CDR2 YFSETQ. The CDR3 sequence is 17 residues long. V was trimmed by 0 bases and J by 3 bases, leaving 13 bases between them. In DNA, the CDR3 is TGCGCCAGCAGCTTGGGGCCAACAGGAAACTATAATTCACCCCTCCACTTT. Translating it yields CASSLGPTGNYNSPLHF.

V gene TRBV18 combines with J gene TRBJ2-5; D is uncertain. CDR1 is KGHSH, CDR2 LQKENI, per germline. V lost 3 bases, J lost 3 bases, and 8 bases lay in between. This CDR3 spans 13 amino acids. The CDR3 region has the DNA TGTGCCAGCTCACCCCTTGTAAAAGAGACCCAGTACTTC. Its translation is CASSPLVKETQYF. Combining the CDR3 with reference TRBV18 and TRBJ2-5 gives the whole variable domain NAGVMQNPRHLVRRRGQEARLRCSPMKGHSHVYWYRQLPEEGLKFMVYLQKENIIDESGMPKERFSAEFPKEGPSILRIQQVVRGDSAAYFCASSPLVKETQYFGPGTRLLVL.

This clone occurred a few times. The rearrangement joins TRBV9 to TRBJ1-6; D unclear. CDR3 length equals 15 residues. The germline V gene has CDR1 SGDLS and CDR2 YYNGEE. The germline V and J ends were trimmed by 5 bases and 0 bases, with 9 bases remaining between them. The CDR3 region has the DNA TGTGCCAGCAGTGAGACAAGCTCCTATAATTCACCCCTCCACTTT. Translated: CASSETSSYNSPLHF.